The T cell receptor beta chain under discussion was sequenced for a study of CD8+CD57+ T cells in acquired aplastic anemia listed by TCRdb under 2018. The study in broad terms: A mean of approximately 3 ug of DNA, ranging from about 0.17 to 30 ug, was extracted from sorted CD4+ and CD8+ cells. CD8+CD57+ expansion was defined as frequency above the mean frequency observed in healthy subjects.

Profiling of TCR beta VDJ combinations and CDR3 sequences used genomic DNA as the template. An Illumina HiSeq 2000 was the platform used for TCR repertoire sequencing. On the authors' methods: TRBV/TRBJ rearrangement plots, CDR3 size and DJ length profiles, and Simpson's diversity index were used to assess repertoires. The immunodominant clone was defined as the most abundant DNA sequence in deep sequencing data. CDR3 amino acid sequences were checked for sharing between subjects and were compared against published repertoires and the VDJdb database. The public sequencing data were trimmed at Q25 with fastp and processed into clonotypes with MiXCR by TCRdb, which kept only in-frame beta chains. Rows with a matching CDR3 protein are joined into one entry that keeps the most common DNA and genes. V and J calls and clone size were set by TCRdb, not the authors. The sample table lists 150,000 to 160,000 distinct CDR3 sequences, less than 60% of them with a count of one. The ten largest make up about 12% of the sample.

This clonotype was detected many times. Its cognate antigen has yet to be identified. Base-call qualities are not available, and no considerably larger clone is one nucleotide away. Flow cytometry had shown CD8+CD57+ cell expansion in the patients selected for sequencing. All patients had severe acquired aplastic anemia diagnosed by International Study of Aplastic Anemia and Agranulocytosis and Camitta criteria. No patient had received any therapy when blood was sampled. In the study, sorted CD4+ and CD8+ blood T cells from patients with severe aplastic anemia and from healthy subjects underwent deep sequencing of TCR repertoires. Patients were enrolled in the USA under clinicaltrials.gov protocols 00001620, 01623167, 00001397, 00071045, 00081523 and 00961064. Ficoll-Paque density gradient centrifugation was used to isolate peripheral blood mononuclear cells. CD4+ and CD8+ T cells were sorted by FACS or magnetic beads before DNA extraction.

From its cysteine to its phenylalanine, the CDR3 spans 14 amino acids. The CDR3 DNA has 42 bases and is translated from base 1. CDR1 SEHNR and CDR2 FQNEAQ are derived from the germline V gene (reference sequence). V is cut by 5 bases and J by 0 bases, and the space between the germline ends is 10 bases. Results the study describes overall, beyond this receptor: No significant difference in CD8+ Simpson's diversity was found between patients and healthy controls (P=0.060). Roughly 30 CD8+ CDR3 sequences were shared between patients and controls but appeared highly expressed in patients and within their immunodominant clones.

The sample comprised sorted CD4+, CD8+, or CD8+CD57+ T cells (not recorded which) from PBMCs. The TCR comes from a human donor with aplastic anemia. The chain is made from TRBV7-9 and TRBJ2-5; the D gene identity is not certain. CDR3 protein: CASSNDKYQETQYF. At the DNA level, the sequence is TGTGCCAGCAGCAATGACAAGTACCAAGAGACCCAGTACTTC.